Shown below are 10 T cell receptor beta chains from a single sample sequenced in a study of a mutant IDH1 vaccine in newly diagnosed glioma. These receptors have no known antigen. The protocol was immunoSEQ multiplex PCR, while the TCRdb copy is restricted to in-frame clones and leaves out a portion. The sample records fewer than 65,000 clones, around 80% being singletons. The time point is: week 5, during vaccination. With topical imiquimod, each dose of the vaccine consisted of 300 ug of mutant IDH1 20-mer peptide. The sample consisted of PBMCs, taken from a glioma patient whose treatment included an IDH1 peptide vaccine. The receptor source for this set is a man aged 25 to 40 with glioma.

V usage is TRBV4-1 and J usage is TRBJ2-1, with 9 bases that match TRBD1. Germline CDR1 MGHRA, CDR2 YSYEKL. J gave up 5 bases and V 0 bases, and 8 bases lay outside the gene matches. The CDR3 is made up of 17 amino acids. The chain's CDR3 is CASSQEPDRGPDNEQFF. The CDR3 nucleotides read TGCGCCAGCAGCCAAGAGCCGGACAGGGGCCCGGACAATGAGCAGTTCTTC.

The CDR3, as DNA: TGTGCCAGCAGAAAGCTGGGACAGGGAACCTACGAGCAGTACTTC. It translates to CASRKLGQGTYEQYF. The chain joins TRBV28 to TRBJ2-7, with 9 positions matching TRBD1. The CDR3 totals 15 residues. Germline V lookup: CDR1 MDHEN, CDR2 SYDVKM. Unmatched junction bases numbered 8, after V lost 6 bases and J lost 2 bases.

This clone has just one count. The gene calls are TRBV21-1 and TRBJ1-5; the D call of TRBD1 is as the table states it, not checked on the DNA. TRBV21-1 is assigned pseudogene status. CDR3 length: 16 amino acids. Here the CDR3 reads CASSTATGPGNQPQHF. The CDR3 DNA reads as TGTGCCAGCAGCACGGCGACAGGGCCGGGGAATCAGCCCCAGCATTTT.

The chain recombines TRBV2 with TRBJ2-3; 7 bases are a match to TRBD2. The germline V gene encodes CDR1 SNHLY and CDR2 FYNNEI. Germline trimming cut 7 bases from V and 0 bases from J; bases unmatched to any gene: 4. The CDR3 extends over 14 amino acids. As DNA, the CDR3 is TGTGCCAGCAAAGAGCGGGGCAGCACAGATACGCAGTATTTT. Amino acids: CASKERGSTDTQYF.

This chain uses TRBV5-4 with TRBJ2-5; 8 nucleotides line up with TRBD2. Germline-derived CDR1 and CDR2 are SGHNT and YYREEE (reference sequence). Trimming at V came to 3 bases and at J to 6 bases, leaving 7 bases not matched to a gene. CDR3 length: 14 amino acids. Here the CDR3 DNA reads TGTGCCAGCAGCTCACCAGCGGGGGAGAAGACCCAGTACTTC. Its protein product is CASSSPAGEKTQYF.

The CDR3 spells CASSYGQAYNEQFF. The CDR3 DNA reads as TGTGCCAGCAGCTACGGACAGGCTTACAATGAGCAGTTCTTC. The V gene is TRBV14, the J gene TRBJ2-1; 7 nucleotides agree with TRBD1. V was clipped by 5 bases and J by 4 bases; unmatched bases: 5. The length of the CDR3 is 14 residues. Germline V gives CDR1 SGHDN, CDR2 FVKESK.

This clone was detected a few times. This chain joins TRBV2 and TRBJ1-5, with TRBD1 matching 11 bases. V lost 4 bases to trimming and J lost 6 bases; unmatched junction nucleotides: 5. This CDR3 contains 15 residues. CDR1 is SNHLY, CDR2 FYNNEI, per germline. In DNA, the CDR3 is TGTGCCAGCAGTGCCGGACAGGGGGCAGGTCAGCCCCAGCATTTT. Protein product: CASSAGQGAGQPQHF.

The V call is TRBV2, the J call TRBJ2-7; 7 bases fit TRBD1. This CDR3 contains 14 residues. Losses at the gene ends were 5 bases for V and 5 bases for J; bases not matched to a gene: 9. Germline V gene data show CDR1 as SNHLY and CDR2 as FYNNEI. CDR3 bases: TGTGCCAGCAGTCCCTTGACAGGGAACGACGAGCAGTACTTC. The encoded protein is CASSPLTGNDEQYF. The complete variable domain, with remaining parts taken from reference TRBV2 and TRBJ2-7, reads EPEVTQTPSHQVTQMGQEVILRCVPISNHLYFYWYRQILGQKVEFLVSFYNNEISEKSEIFDDQFSVERPDGSNFTLKIRSTKLEDSAMYFCASSPLTGNDEQYFGPGTRLTVT.

The chain couples TRBV5-1 to TRBJ2-1, with a weak D call TRBD1 (5 bases). The germline V gene has CDR1 SGHRS and CDR2 YFSETQ. The V gene lost 0 bases and the J gene lost 6 bases, with 10 bases spanning the gap. The CDR3 contains 14 residues. In nucleotides, the CDR3 is TGCGCCAGCAGCTTGGAAGGGGTATTCAATGAGCAGTTCTTC. It is translated as CASSLEGVFNEQFF.

The chain recombines TRBV7-6 with TRBJ1-6; no clear D gene. Germline loops: CDR1 SGHVS, CDR2 FNYEAQ. The CDR3 has 14 residues. V lost 5 bases, J lost 10 bases, and 15 bases lay in between. CDR3 region: CASSPLTSGSPLHF. CDR3 bases: TGTGCCAGCAGCCCACTTACGTCGGGATCACCCCTCCACTTT. The complete variable domain, with remaining parts taken from reference TRBV7-6 and TRBJ1-6, reads GAGVSQSPRYKVTKRGQDVALRCDPISGHVSLYWYRQALGQGPEFLTYFNYEAQQDKSGLPNDRFSAERPEGSISTLTIQRTEQRDSAMYRCASSPLTSGSPLHFGNGTRLTVT.